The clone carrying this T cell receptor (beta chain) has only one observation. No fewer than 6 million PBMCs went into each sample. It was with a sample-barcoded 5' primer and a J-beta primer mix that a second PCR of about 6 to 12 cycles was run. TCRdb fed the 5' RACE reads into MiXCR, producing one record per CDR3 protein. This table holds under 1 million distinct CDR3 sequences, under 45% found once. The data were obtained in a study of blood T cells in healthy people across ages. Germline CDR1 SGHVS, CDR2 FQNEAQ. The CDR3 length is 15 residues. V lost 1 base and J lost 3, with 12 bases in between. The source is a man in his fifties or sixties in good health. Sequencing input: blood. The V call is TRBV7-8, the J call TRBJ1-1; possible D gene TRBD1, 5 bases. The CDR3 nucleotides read TGTGCCAGCAGCTTAGTATCAGGGTTCGACACTGAAGCTTTCTTT. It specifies CASSLVSGFDTEAFF.